This entry lists 17 T cell receptor beta chains sequenced from one sample in a study of post-analysis software for immune sequencing data (dated by TCRdb to between 2014 and 2017). Overall study results and their limits: Patients showed significantly higher frequencies than controls for a handful of TRBV segments, among them TRBV5-6, TRBV5-1 and TRBV20-1.

Libraries came from PCR. Instrument used: Illumina HiSeq 2500. To reduce PCR and sequencing biases, unique molecular identifiers were incorporated into the TCR beta cDNA libraries. Clones were called with MiXCR by TCRdb after fastp trimmed the public reads at Q25, and only in-frame beta chains were retained. Rows merge per CDR3 protein into single entries with the most common DNA and genes. For this sample there are roughly 600,000 distinct CDR3 sequences; roughly two fifths appear just once. The ten largest make up around 1.7% of the sample. These receptors' antigens are unknown. The specimen sequenced was blood. The receptors shown here come from a girl aged 5 to 17 with multiple sclerosis.

Concerning this clonotype: A read error may account for a junction end that differs from germline. V and J are TRBV7-7 and TRBJ2-3; D is ambiguous. This CDR3 has 12 amino acids. Looked up from germline, CDR1 is SSHAT and CDR2 is FNYEAQ (reference sequence). CDR3 protein: CASSSPGDTQYF. CDR3 nucleotides: TGTGCTAGCAGCTCCCCTGGAGATACGCAGTATTTT.

V is TRBV5-1 and J is TRBJ2-5; 7 bases match TRBD2. The J segment lost 5 bases and the V segment lost 4 bases, leaving 8 bases of the junction unmatched. CDR3 size: 14 residues. Germline values: CDR1 SGHRS, CDR2 YFSETQ. In DNA form, the CDR3 reads TGCGCCAGCAGCAGGGCGGGAGCGGTGGAGACCCAGTACTTC. It codes for CASSRAGAVETQYF.

This clonotype was counted between two and nine times. V gene TRBV7-3 combines with J gene TRBJ2-3, with unresolved D. The germline gives CDR1 SGHTA, CDR2 FQGTGA. The V end was cut by 2 bases, the J end by 2 bases, with 11 bases between. The CDR3 runs 15 residues. For the CDR3, the DNA is TGTGCCAGCAGCTTATACGGCTTGACCACAGATACGCAGTATTTT. Translating it yields CASSLYGLTTDTQYF. Full variable domain (missing parts from reference TRBV7-3 and TRBJ2-3): GAGVSQTPSNKVTEKGKYVELRCDPISGHTALYWYRQSLGQGPEFLIYFQGTGAADDSGLPNDRFFAVRPEGSVSTLKIQRTERGDSAVYLCASSLYGLTTDTQYFGPGTRLTVL.

This clonotype was seen more than once but under ten times. The V call is TRBV6-1, the J call TRBJ2-1, with D perhaps matching TRBD1 (7 bases). The CDR3 sequence is 13 residues long. Trimming removed 7 bases from V and 8 bases from J, with 15 bases in between. Per the germline V gene, CDR1 is MNHNS and CDR2 is SASEGT. CDR3 sequence reads: CASKNRGGYEQFF. DNA of the CDR3: TGTGCCAGCAAGAACAGGGGAGGCTATGAGCAGTTCTTC.

This clonotype has just a few counts. The chain uses TRBV5-1 and TRBJ2-1, with D maybe TRBD1 (6 bases). The CDR3 covers 15 residues. In germline, CDR1 is SGHRS, CDR2 YFSETQ. The V end was cut by 4 bases, the J end by 3 bases, with 14 bases between. The CDR3 DNA follows: TGCGCCAGCAGCCCCGAGGGACAAAACTACAATGAGCAGTTCTTC. Its protein is CASSPEGQNYNEQFF.

The chain links TRBV4-1 to TRBJ1-2; D is possibly TRBD1 (6 bases). This CDR3 is built from 16 residues. V was clipped by 0 bases and J by 4 bases, with 15 bases between them. Germline CDR1 is MGHRA and CDR2 is YSYEKL. Here the CDR3 reads CASSQDRKGGTYGYTF. For the CDR3, the DNA is TGCGCCAGCAGCCAAGATCGGAAGGGGGGAACCTATGGCTACACCTTC.

In its sample, this clonotype was seen a few times. The rearrangement links TRBV5-1 to TRBJ2-1, with 8 bases lining up with TRBD2. Germline trimming cut 2 bases from V and 4 bases from J; bases unmatched to any gene: 5. Germline-derived CDR1 and CDR2 are SGHRS and YFSETQ. The CDR3 spans 15 residues. For the CDR3, the DNA is TGCGCCAGCAGCTTAGCGGGGGAAGAATACAATGAGCAGTTCTTC. Encoded protein: CASSLAGEEYNEQFF. Full variable domain (outside the CDR3, taken from reference TRBV5-1 and TRBJ2-1): KAGVTQTPRYLIKTRGQQVTLSCSPISGHRSVSWYQQTPGQGLQFLFEYFSETQRNKGNFPGRFSGRQFSNSRSEMNVSTLELGDSALYLCASSLAGEEYNEQFFGPGTRLTVL.

The chain employs TRBV5-1 and TRBJ1-4; D may be TRBD1 (5 bases). The V end lost 0 bases, the J end lost 7 bases, and 13 bases lay between the germline ends. CDR3 length: 15 amino acids. The germline V gene has CDR1 SGHRS and CDR2 YFSETQ. This CDR3 is CASSLGTNGGEKLFF. DNA for the CDR3: TGCGCCAGCAGCTTGGGGACAAATGGGGGTGAAAAACTGTTTTTT.

This clonotype was seen a handful of times. The chain carries TRBV12-3 or TRBV12-4 and TRBJ1-6, with a weak D call TRBD1 (5 bases). The V gene lost 3 bases and the J gene lost 8 bases, with 17 bases spanning the gap. The CDR3 is 16 amino acids. Here the CDR3 reads CASSFGGGGVDSPLHF. The CDR3, as DNA: TGTGCCAGCAGTTTCGGGGGGGGAGGGGTCGATTCACCCCTCCACTTT.

In DNA form, the CDR3 reads TGTGCCAGCAGCCCAAGCCAGGGTTATGGCTACACCTTC. Amino acid sequence: CASSPSQGYGYTF. The chain combines TRBV7-3 with TRBJ1-2; TRBD1 might be the D (5 bases). The CDR3 extends over 13 amino acids. The V gene's germline CDR1 is SGHTA and CDR2 FQGTGA. V lost 5 bases and J 5 bases, leaving 12 bases between the germline ends.

This clonotype was observed a few times. The chain is built from TRBV9 and TRBJ2-1; TRBD2 aligns across 15 bases. The CDR3 totals 16 residues. From germline, CDR1 is SGDLS and CDR2 YYNGEE. Losses at the gene ends were 3 bases for V and 4 bases for J; bases not matched to a gene: 2. The CDR3 loop reads CASSAGTSGRYNEQFF. CDR3 sequence (DNA): TGTGCCAGCAGCGCAGGGACTAGCGGGAGGTACAATGAGCAGTTCTTC.

This clonotype occurred a few times. The chain combines TRBV20-1 with TRBJ2-2; 7 bases line up with TRBD1. The CDR3 length is 13 residues. The V and J ends lost 6 bases and 4 bases, in that order; junction bases with no gene match: 5. Germline CDR1 reads DFQATT; CDR2 reads SNEGSKA (reference sequence). CDR3 residues: CSARQGSTGELFF. The CDR3 DNA reads TGCAGTGCCCGACAGGGTAGCACCGGGGAGCTGTTTTTT.

In its sample, this clonotype was seen a few times. V gene TRBV10-3 combines with J gene TRBJ2-3, with TRBD2 as a possible D gene (6 bases). Germline assignment: CDR1 ENHRY and CDR2 SYGVKD. The CDR3 loop spans 12 amino acids. V lost 5 bases and J lost 4, with 7 bases in between. The CDR3 DNA sequence: TGTGCCATCAGTCCTAGCGCAGATACGCAGTATTTT. This encodes CAISPSADTQYF.

This clonotype has a single count. This chain connects TRBV27 to TRBJ1-2; 8 positions agree with TRBD1. This CDR3 has 16 residues. V lost 4 bases, J lost 4 bases, and 11 bases stayed unmatched. In germline, CDR1 is MNHEY, CDR2 SMNVEV (reference sequence). The CDR3 here is CASSSRQGIFLYGYTF. CDR3 sequence (DNA): TGTGCCAGCAGTTCAAGACAGGGGATATTTCTCTATGGCTACACCTTC.

This clonotype was recorded only once. This sequence joins TRBV28 and TRBJ2-3; 12 nucleotides match TRBD2. The CDR3 runs to 16 residues. Germline V gives CDR1 MDHEN, CDR2 SYDVKM. After removal of 5 bases from V and 9 bases from J, the junction contained 12 bases not matched to a gene. The CDR3 DNA reads TGTGCCAGCAGTGGAGCCCCCCTAGCGGGAGGGGAGACGCAGTATTTT. Translating it yields CASSGAPLAGGETQYF.

The rearrangement uses TRBV4-1 and TRBJ1-2; weak D call: TRBD1 (5 bases). The CDR3 covers 14 residues. Trimming pared 3 bases from V and 7 bases from J, leaving 15 bases between. The germline V gene encodes CDR1 MGHRA and CDR2 YSYEKL. Here the CDR3 DNA reads TGCGCCAGCAGCCAGCAAATTGGGGACGGTGGCTACACCTTC. It translates to CASSQQIGDGGYTF.

This clonotype was seen a handful of times. V and J are TRBV12-3 or TRBV12-4 and TRBJ2-1; 12 nucleotides align to TRBD2. V trimming: 2 bases; J trimming: 9 bases; junction bases outside the gene matches: 5. The CDR3 is made up of 15 amino acids. CDR3 sequence reads: CASSLTTSGSGEQFF. The CDR3 nucleotides are TGTGCCAGCAGTTTAACGACTAGCGGGAGCGGTGAGCAGTTCTTC.